Following are 10 T cell receptor beta chains from one sample sequenced in a study of post-analysis software for immune sequencing data. Overall study findings and caveats: Compared with controls, patients had more of roughly 5 TRBV segments, including TRBV5-6, TRBV5-1 and TRBV20-1.

Included in the TCR beta cDNA libraries were unique molecular identifiers. MiXCR, run by TCRdb on the PCR reads, gives a single entry per CDR3 protein. The sample holds roughly 400,000 distinct CDR3 sequences; about 40% are singletons and the top ten take about 7.6%. No cognate antigen is known for these TCRs. The specimen sequenced was blood. These receptors all come from a girl aged 2 to 10 with multiple sclerosis.

V is TRBV7-9 and J is TRBJ2-3, with D possibly matching TRBD2 (6 bases). The V gene lost 1 base and the J gene lost 2 bases, with 13 bases spanning the gap. The CDR3 totals 16 residues. Germline CDR1 and CDR2: SEHNR and FQNEAQ (reference sequence). This CDR3 reads CASSLGRDSYTDTQYF. The CDR3 DNA reads as TGTGCCAGCAGCTTAGGCCGGGACTCCTACACAGATACGCAGTATTTT. The complete variable domain, with remaining parts taken from reference TRBV7-9 and TRBJ2-3, reads DTGVSQNPRHKITKRGQNVTFRCDPISEHNRLYWYRQTLGQGPEFLTYFQNEAQLEKSRLLSDRFSAERPKGSFSTLEIQRTEQGDSAMYLCASSLGRDSYTDTQYFGPGTRLTVL.

Notes on this clonotype: One end of the junction does not line up with germline, which may come from a read error. For the CDR3, the DNA is TGTGTCAGCAGCTTAACGGGGGGGGAGACCCAGTACTTC. Protein: CVSSLTGGETQYF. The chain recombines TRBV7-3 with TRBJ2-5, with 8 positions matching TRBD2. The germline gives CDR1 SGHTA, CDR2 FQGTGA. The CDR3 sequence is 13 residues long.

Only a few counts were recorded for this clonotype. The chain has TRBV5-1 and TRBJ2-3; tentatively, D is TRBD1 (5 bases). The CDR3 is made up of 14 amino acids. Germline V lookup: CDR1 SGHRS, CDR2 YFSETQ. Trimming stripped 5 bases from V and 3 bases from J, with 13 bases between. DNA of the CDR3: TGCGCCAGCAGAGGCAATGCAGGGACAGATACGCAGTATTTT. This codes for CASRGNAGTDTQYF.

The genes are TRBV7-8 and TRBJ1-6, with D uncertain. Trimming took off 5 bases at V and 14 bases at J, with 13 bases between the two ends. Germline V gene sequence: CDR1 SGHVS, CDR2 FQNEAQ. The CDR3 covers 12 residues. The CDR3 sequence is CASSPSSLALHF. The CDR3 DNA sequence: TGTGCCAGCAGCCCTAGCTCTCTGGCCCTCCACTTT.

V usage is TRBV9 and J usage is TRBJ1-2; 9 nucleotides match TRBD1. Trimming at V came to 0 bases and at J to 5 bases, leaving 8 bases not matched to a gene. Germline V gene sequence: CDR1 SGDLS, CDR2 YYNGEE. This CDR3 has 16 residues. The CDR3 DNA follows: TGTGCCAGCAGCGTAGATCCTGACAGGGGGGGGTATGGCTACACCTTC. This translates into CASSVDPDRGGYGYTF. The full variable domain, rest sourced from reference TRBV9 and TRBJ1-2, is DSGVTQTPKHLITATGQRVTLRCSPRSGDLSVYWYQQSLDQGLQFLIQYYNGEERAKGNILERFSAQQFPDLHSELNLSSLELGDSALYFCASSVDPDRGGYGYTFGSGTRLTVV.

The V call is TRBV6-2 or TRBV6-3, the J call TRBJ2-5; D gene unclear. TRBJ2-7 explains the end of the DNA better; the J call may be wrong. The CDR3 has 16 residues. Looked up from germline, CDR1 is MNHEY and CDR2 is SVGEGT. This CDR3 reads CASSYPLLSQPYEQYF. In DNA, the CDR3 is TGTGCCAGCAGTTACCCGCTTTTGAGCCAACCCTACGAGCAGTACTTC.

The gene calls are TRBV20-1 and TRBJ2-5; 9 positions agree with TRBD2. The J call could be wrong; TRBJ2-7 is a better fit for the DNA end. The CDR3 spans 12 residues. Germline CDR1 and CDR2: DFQATT and SNEGSKA (reference sequence). The chain's CDR3 is CSAGASGNEQYF. CDR3 nucleotide sequence: TGCAGTGCAGGGGCTAGCGGGAACGAGCAGTACTTC.

This clonotype came up a few times. V gene TRBV11-2 combines with J gene TRBJ1-2; D gene uncertain. There are 11 residues in the CDR3. Germline loops: CDR1 SGHAT, CDR2 FQNNGV. Between the trimmed V and J ends, which lost 5 bases and 8 bases, there was a span of 9 bases. This chain's CDR3 is CASSPYPGYTF. The CDR3 DNA sequence: TGTGCCAGCAGCCCGTACCCGGGCTACACCTTC.

This clonotype was recorded a few times. This sequence joins TRBV20-1 and TRBJ2-1; 9 nucleotides agree with TRBD1. Germline V CDR1 and CDR2: DFQATT, SNEGSKA (reference sequence). The CDR3 extends over 13 amino acids. CDR3 DNA sequence: TGCATCCCGGACAGGGGCGTCTACAATGAGCAGTTCTTC. The encoded protein is CIPDRGVYNEQFF.

The V and J genes are TRBV6-6 and TRBJ1-5; no definite D call. Germline-derived CDR1 and CDR2 are MNHNY and SVGAGI (reference sequence). This CDR3 has 17 amino acids. The V end lost 0 bases, the J end lost 0 bases, and 12 bases lay between the germline ends. CDR3 loop: CASSYSSAPYSNQPQHF. In DNA, the CDR3 is TGTGCCAGCAGTTACTCGAGTGCCCCATATAGCAATCAGCCCCAGCATTTT.